This T cell receptor beta chain is from a study of response to subunit inactivated influenza vaccine. Study conclusions and caveats: Each seasonal flu vaccination may recruit only limited new T cells, authors suggested.

Details on this clonotype: Its antigen is unidentified.

TCRdb re-derived calls from the RT-PCR reads in MiXCR, one entry per CDR3 protein. This sample has about 520,000 distinct CDR3 sequences; about 25% occur once, and the top ten carry about 1.9%. Germline CDR1 is SQVTM and CDR2 is ANQGSEA. The CDR3 is made up of 13 amino acids. V shed 4 bases and J shed 7 bases, with 16 bases lying between them. This TCR derives from a man in his forties or fifties who received an inactivated influenza vaccine. This chain links TRBV29-1 with TRBJ1-2; D possibly corresponds to TRBD1 (5 bases). Specimen: CD4+ T cells sorted from PBMCs, collected roughly 5 days after vaccination. The CDR3 is CSVGATGLFGYTF. CDR3 sequence (DNA): TGCAGCGTTGGAGCAACAGGCCTGTTTGGCTACACCTTC.